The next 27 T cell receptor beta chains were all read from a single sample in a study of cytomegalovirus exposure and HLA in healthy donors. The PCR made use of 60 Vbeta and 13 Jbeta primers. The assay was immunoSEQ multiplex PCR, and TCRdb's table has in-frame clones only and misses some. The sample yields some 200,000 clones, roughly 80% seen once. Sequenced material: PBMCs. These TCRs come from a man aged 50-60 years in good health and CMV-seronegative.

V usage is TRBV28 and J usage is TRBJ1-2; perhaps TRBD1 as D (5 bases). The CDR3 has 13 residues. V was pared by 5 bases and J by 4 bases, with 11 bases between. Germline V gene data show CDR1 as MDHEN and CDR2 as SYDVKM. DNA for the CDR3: TGTGCCAGCAGTATCACCCAGGGCTATGGCTACACCTTC. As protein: CASSITQGYGYTF.

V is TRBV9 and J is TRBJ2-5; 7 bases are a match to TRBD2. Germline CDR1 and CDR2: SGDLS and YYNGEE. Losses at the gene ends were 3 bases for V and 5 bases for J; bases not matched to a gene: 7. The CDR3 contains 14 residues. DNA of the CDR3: TGTGCCAGCAGCGACTTGCAGGGAGGGGAGACCCAGTACTTC. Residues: CASSDLQGGETQYF. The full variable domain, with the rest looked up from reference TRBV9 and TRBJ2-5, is DSGVTQTPKHLITATGQRVTLRCSPRSGDLSVYWYQQSLDQGLQFLIQYYNGEERAKGNILERFSAQQFPDLHSELNLSSLELGDSALYFCASSDLQGGETQYFGPGTRLLVL.

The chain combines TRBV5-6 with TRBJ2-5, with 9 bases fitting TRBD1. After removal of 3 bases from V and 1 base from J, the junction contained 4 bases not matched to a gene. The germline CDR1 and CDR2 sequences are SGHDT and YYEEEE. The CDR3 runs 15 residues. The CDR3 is CASSSGQGLQETQYF. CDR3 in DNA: TGTGCCAGCAGCTCCGGACAGGGGCTCCAAGAGACCCAGTACTTC.

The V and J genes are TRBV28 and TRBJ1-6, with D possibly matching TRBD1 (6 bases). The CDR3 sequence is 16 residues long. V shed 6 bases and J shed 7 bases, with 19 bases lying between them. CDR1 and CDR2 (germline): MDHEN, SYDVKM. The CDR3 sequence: CASSQDSPLGNSPLHF. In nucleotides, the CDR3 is TGTGCCAGCAGCCAGGACAGTCCGTTAGGGAATTCACCCCTCCACTTT.

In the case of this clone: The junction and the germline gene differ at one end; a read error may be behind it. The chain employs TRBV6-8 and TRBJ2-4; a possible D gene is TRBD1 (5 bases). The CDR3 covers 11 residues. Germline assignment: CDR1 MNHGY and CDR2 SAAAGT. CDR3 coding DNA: TGTGCCAGCTCGGTAATCGACAGTCAGCACTTC. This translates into CASSVIDSQHF.

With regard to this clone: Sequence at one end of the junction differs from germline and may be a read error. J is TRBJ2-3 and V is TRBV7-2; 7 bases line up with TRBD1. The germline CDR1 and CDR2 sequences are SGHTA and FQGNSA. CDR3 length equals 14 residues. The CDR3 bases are TGTGCCAGCAGCTTAGCGGCAGGGACAGATACGCGGTATTTT. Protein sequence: CASSLAAGTDTRYF.

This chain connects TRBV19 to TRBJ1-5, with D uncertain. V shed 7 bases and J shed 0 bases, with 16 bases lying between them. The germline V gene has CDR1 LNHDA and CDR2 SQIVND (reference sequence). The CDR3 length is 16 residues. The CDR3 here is CASKRAGSYSNQPQHF. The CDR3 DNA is TGTGCCAGTAAGCGCGCGGGAAGTTATAGCAATCAGCCCCAGCATTTT.

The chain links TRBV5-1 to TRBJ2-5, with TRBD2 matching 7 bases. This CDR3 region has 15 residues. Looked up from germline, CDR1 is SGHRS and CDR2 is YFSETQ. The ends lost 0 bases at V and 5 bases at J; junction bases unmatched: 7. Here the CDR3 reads CASSLAVRGGETQYF. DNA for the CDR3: TGCGCCAGCAGCTTGGCGGTGAGGGGAGGGGAGACCCAGTACTTC.

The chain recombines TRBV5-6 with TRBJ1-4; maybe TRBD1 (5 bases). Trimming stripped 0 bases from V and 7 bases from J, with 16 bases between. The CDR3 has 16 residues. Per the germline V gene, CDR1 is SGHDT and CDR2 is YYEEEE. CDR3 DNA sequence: TGTGCCAGCAGCTTGGAAACTGGGGGAGGGAGTGAAAAACTGTTTTTT. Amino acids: CASSLETGGGSEKLFF.

CDR3 bases: TGTGCCAGCAGCGTGTTCGGCGGGGGGGGCACAGATACGCAGTATTTT. It translates to CASSVFGGGGTDTQYF. J is TRBJ2-3 and V is TRBV9; 9 nucleotides match TRBD2. This CDR3 has 16 amino acids. Trimming took 2 bases from V and 1 from J; bases not matched to a gene: 5. CDR1 is SGDLS and CDR2 is YYNGEE in the germline V gene.

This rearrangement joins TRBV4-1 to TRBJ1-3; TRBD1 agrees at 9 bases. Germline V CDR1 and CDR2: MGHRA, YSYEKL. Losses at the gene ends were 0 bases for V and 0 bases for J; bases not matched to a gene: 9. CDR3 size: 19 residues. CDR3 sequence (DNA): TGCGCCAGCAGCCAAGATTCGGGGACAGGGCTCCTCTCTGGAAACACCATATATTTT. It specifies CASSQDSGTGLLSGNTIYF.

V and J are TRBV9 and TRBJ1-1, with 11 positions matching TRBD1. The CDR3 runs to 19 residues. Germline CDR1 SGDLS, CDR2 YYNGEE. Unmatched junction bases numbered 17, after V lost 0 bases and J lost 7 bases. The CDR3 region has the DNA TGTGCCAGCAGCGTAGGGGATCGGACAGGGGGCGCGGGGGCGGTTGAAGCTTTCTTT. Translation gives CASSVGDRTGGAGAVEAFF. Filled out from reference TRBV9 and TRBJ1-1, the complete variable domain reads DSGVTQTPKHLITATGQRVTLRCSPRSGDLSVYWYQQSLDQGLQFLIQYYNGEERAKGNILERFSAQQFPDLHSELNLSSLELGDSALYFCASSVGDRTGGAGAVEAFFGQGTRLTVV.

The chain's CDR3 is CASSDSASGGPDTQYF. The CDR3 coding sequence is TGTGCCAGCAGTGACTCGGCTAGCGGGGGGCCAGATACGCAGTATTTT. The chain joins TRBV6-4 to TRBJ2-3; 11 bases map to TRBD2. Germline V CDR1 and CDR2: MRHNA, SNTAGT. The junction had 3 bases not matched to a gene; V was cut back by 0 bases and J by 4 bases. The CDR3 covers 16 residues.

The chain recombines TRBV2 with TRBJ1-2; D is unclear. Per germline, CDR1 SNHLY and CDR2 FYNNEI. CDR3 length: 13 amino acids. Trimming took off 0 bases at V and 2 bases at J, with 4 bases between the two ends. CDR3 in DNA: TGTGCCAGCAGTGAAGCCCTGAACTATGGCTACACCTTC. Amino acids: CASSEALNYGYTF.

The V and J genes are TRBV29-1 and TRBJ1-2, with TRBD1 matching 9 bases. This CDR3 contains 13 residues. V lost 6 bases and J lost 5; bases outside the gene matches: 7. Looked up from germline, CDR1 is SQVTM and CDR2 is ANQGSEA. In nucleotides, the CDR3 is TGCAGCGTCAAGGGACAGGGCCGATATGGCTACACCTTC. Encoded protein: CSVKGQGRYGYTF.

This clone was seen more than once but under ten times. CDR3 DNA: TGTGCCAGCAGCCAAGAAGACAGAAACTATGGCTACACCTTC. Translation: CASSQEDRNYGYTF. The gene calls are TRBV4-2 and TRBJ1-2; D is perhaps TRBD1 (5 bases). Trimming shortened V by 0 bases and J by 2 bases, and 7 bases separated the two germline ends. The CDR3 length is 14 residues. Germline CDR1 and CDR2: LGHNA and YNFKEQ.

CDR3: CASSQGQGQGVTYEQYF. The CDR3 bases are TGTGCCAGCAGCCAAGGGCAGGGACAGGGGGTGACCTACGAGCAGTACTTC. V is TRBV4-2 and J is TRBJ2-7; 11 bases are a match to TRBD1. With V trimmed by 1 base and J by 2 bases, 7 bases remained unmatched. The CDR3 loop spans 17 amino acids. Germline V gives CDR1 LGHNA, CDR2 YNFKEQ.

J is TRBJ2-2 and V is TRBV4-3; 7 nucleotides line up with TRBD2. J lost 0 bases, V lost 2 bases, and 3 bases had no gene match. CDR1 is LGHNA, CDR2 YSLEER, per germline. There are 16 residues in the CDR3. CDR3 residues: CASSQTSDPNTGELFF. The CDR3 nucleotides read TGCGCCAGCAGCCAAACTAGCGACCCGAACACCGGGGAGCTGTTTTTT.

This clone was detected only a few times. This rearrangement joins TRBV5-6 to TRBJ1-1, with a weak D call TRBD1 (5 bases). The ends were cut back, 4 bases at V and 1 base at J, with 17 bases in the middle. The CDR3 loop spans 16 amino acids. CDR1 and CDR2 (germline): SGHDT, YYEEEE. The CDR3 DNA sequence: TGTGCCAGCAGCCTTACAAGCAGGGTTGGGAACACTGAAGCTTTCTTT. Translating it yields CASSLTSRVGNTEAFF.

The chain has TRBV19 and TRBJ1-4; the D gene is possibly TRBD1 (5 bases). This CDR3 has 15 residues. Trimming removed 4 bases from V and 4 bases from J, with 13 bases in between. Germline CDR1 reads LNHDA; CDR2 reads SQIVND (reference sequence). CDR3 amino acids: CASSSRVGGNEKLFF. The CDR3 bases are TGTGCCAGTAGTAGCAGGGTCGGGGGTAATGAAAAACTGTTTTTT.

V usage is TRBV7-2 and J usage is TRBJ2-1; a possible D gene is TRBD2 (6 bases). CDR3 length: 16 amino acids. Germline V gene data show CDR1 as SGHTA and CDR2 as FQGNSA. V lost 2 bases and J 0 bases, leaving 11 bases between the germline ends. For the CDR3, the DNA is TGTGCCAGCAGCTTACGGGAAGCGGGCTCCTACAATGAGCAGTTCTTC. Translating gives CASSLREAGSYNEQFF.

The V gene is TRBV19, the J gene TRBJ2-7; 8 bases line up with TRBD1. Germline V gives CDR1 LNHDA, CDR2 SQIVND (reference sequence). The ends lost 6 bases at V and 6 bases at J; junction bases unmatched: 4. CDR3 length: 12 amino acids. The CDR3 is CASRPDRGEQYF. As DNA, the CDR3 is TGTGCCAGTAGGCCAGACAGGGGCGAGCAGTACTTC. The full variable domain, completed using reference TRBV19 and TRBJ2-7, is DGGITQSPKYLFRKEGQNVTLSCEQNLNHDAMYWYRQDPGQGLRLIYYSQIVNDFQKGDIAEGYSVSREKKESFPLTVTSAQKNPTAFYLCASRPDRGEQYFGPGTRLTVT.

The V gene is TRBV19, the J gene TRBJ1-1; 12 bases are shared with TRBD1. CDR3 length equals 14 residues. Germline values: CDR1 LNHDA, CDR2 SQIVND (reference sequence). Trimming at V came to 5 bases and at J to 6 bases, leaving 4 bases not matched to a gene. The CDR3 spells CASSGTGGRAEAFF. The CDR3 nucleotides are TGTGCCAGTAGTGGGACAGGGGGCCGCGCTGAAGCTTTCTTT. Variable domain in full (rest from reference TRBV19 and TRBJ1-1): DGGITQSPKYLFRKEGQNVTLSCEQNLNHDAMYWYRQDPGQGLRLIYYSQIVNDFQKGDIAEGYSVSREKKESFPLTVTSAQKNPTAFYLCASSGTGGRAEAFFGQGTRLTVV.

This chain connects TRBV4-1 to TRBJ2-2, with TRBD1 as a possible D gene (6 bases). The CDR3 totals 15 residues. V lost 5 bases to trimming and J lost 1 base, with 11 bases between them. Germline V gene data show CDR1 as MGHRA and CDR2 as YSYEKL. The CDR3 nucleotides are TGCGCCAGCAGCTTCCGGGACAAGAACACCGGGGAGCTGTTTTTT. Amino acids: CASSFRDKNTGELFF.

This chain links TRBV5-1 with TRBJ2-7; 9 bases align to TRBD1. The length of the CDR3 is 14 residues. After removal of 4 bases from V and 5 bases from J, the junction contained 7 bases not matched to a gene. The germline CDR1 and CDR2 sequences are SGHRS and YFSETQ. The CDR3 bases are TGCGCCAGCAGCAGGGACAGGGTCGAGAACGAGCAGTACTTC. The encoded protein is CASSRDRVENEQYF.

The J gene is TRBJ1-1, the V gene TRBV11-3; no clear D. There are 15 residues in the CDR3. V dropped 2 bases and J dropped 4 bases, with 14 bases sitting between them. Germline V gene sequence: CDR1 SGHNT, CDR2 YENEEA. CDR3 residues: CASSLREAVGTEAFF. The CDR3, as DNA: TGTGCCAGCAGCTTACGGGAGGCGGTGGGCACTGAAGCTTTCTTT.

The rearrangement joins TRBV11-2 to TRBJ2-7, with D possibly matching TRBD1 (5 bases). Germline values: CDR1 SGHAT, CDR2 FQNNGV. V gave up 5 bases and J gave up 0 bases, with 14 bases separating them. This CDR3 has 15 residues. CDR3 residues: CASSLRTHLSYEQYF. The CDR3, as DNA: TGTGCCAGCAGCCTCAGGACACACCTCTCCTACGAGCAGTACTTC.